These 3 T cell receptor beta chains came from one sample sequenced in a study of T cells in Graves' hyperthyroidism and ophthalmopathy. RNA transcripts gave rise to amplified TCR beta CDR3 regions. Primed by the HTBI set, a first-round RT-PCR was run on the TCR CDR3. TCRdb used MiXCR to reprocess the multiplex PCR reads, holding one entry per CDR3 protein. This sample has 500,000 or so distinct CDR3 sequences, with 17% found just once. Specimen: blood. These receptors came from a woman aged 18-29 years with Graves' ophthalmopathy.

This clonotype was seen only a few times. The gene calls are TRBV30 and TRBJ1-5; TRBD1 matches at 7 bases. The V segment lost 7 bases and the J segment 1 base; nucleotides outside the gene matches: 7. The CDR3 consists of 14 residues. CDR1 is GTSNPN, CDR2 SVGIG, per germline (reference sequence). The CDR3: CAYKDRASNQPQHF. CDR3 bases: TGTGCCTATAAAGACAGGGCCAGCAATCAGCCCCAGCATTTT.

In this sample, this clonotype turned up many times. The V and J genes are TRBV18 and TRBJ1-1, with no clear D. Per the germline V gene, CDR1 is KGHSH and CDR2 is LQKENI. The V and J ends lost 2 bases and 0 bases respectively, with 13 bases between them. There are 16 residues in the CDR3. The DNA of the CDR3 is TGTGCCAGCTCACCATCAGTTATGGGCTTGAACACTGAAGCTTTCTTT. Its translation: CASSPSVMGLNTEAFF.

The CDR3 region has the DNA TGTGCCAGCAGCAATAGCGGGAGCAGCGCAGATACGCAGTATTTT. It yields the protein CASSNSGSSADTQYF. J is TRBJ2-3 and V is TRBV11-2; 9 bases line up with TRBD2. Trimming took 5 bases from V and 4 from J; bases not matched to a gene: 7. The CDR3 runs 15 residues. CDR1 SGHAT and CDR2 FQNNGV come from the germline V gene.